This paragraph reports one TCR beta chain. The sample comes from a study of blood T cell repertoires in COVID-19. Study-wide background: Whether acute or convalescent, the COVID-19 samples came from the United States, Italy and Spain. PBMCs, B-cell-depleted T cells, or T cells provided the cDNA or gDNA that made up the material.

Germline-derived CDR1 and CDR2 are MNHNS and SASEGT. Trimming took 2 bases from V and 3 from J; bases not matched to a gene: 12. The CDR3 runs 17 residues. Original processing methods: Nucleated cell number was recorded as an estimate derived from reference gene primer amplification. Assay used: immunoSEQ multiplex PCR; TCRdb lists only in-frame clones, some missing. That table supplies the V and J calls and clone size; D and trimming were determined from the DNA. Here the sample spans roughly 260,000 clones, 88% being singletons. Sequenced material: peripheral blood. This chain uses TRBV6-1 with TRBJ2-7, with 8 positions matching TRBD2. The sequence was collected from a man aged 60-69 years who had recovered from COVID-19. DNA of the CDR3: TGTGCCAGCAGTGAAAGGATCGGGGGGGCCCTCCACTACGAGCAGTACTTC. It codes for CASSERIGGALHYEQYF.